Listed here is a single T cell receptor (beta chain). Isolated RNA was reverse transcribed into cDNA used as the sequencing template. Here immunoSEQ multiplex PCR was the method, and the copy in TCRdb shows in-frame clones only, minus some. The sample yields 150,000 to 200,000 clones, about three fifths seen once. Treatment in this sample: oral pan-JAK inhibitor, 5-10 mg twice daily. This sample was included in a study of CD8+ T cells in alopecia areata. This CDR3 region has 17 residues. Germline CDR1 and CDR2: SGHTA and FQGNSA. V dropped 3 bases and J dropped 9; count of bases not matched to a gene: 8.

This material consisted of CD4+ T cells sorted from blood, taken around week 50, from a patient treated with tofacitinib. The clonotype was recovered from a human donor with alopecia areata. The chain links TRBV7-2 to TRBJ2-1; TRBD2 aligns across 16 bases. CDR3 loop: CASSLAGLAGGRSEQFF. CDR3 in DNA: TGTGCCAGCAGCTTGGCGGGACTAGCGGGGGGGCGTAGTGAGCAGTTCTTC.